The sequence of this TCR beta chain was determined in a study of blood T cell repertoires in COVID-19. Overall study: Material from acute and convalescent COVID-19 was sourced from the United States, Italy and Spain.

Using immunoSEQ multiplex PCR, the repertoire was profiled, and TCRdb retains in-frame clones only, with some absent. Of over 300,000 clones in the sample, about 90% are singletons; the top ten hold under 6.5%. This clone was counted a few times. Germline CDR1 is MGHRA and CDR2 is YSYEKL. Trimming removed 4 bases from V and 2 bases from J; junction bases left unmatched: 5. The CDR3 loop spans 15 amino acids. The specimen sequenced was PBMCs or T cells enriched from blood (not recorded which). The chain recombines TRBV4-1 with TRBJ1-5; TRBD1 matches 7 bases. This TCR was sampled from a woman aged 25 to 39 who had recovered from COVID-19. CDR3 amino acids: CASSRGTVGNQPQHF. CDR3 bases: TGCGCCAGCAGCCGAGGGACAGTCGGCAATCAGCCCCAGCATTTT.